This section outlines one TCR beta chain sequence together with its context. Sample treatment: randomized to nivolumab then ipilimumab (arm A) or the reverse (arm B). Patients had received no earlier DNA-damaging chemotherapy. Live CD3+CD8+ CD19− CD56− cells were sorted from PBMCs. The protocol was immunoSEQ multiplex PCR, while the TCRdb copy is restricted to in-frame clones and leaves out a portion. Of around 15,000 clones listed, 85% to 95% are singletons. This entry comes from a study of sequential checkpoint blockade in melanoma. Study context: First-line arms were nivolumab then ipilimumab, or the reverse, randomized 1:1. Maintenance nivolumab came after either treatment sequence.

Trimming shortened V by 7 bases and J by 7 bases, and 20 bases separated the two germline ends. Germline loops: CDR1 MDHEN, CDR2 SYDVKM. This CDR3 contains 14 residues. The chain has TRBV28 and TRBJ2-7; D not certain. The source is a human donor with melanoma. The input for sequencing was CD8+ T cells sorted from blood (inferred from file names), taken from a patient given nivolumab and ipilimumab in sequence. The CDR3 region has the DNA TGTGCCAGCACAAAACTTCTCTGGGCTGATGAGCAGTACGTC. Translated: CASTKLLWADEQYV.